Listed below are T cell receptor beta chains from one sample, sequenced in a study of shared clonotypes between healthy human individuals. The table came from immunoSEQ multiplex PCR; TCRdb's copy has only in-frame clones and leaves some out. Among over 2 million clones listed, 85% to 95% were seen once. The source material was naive CD4+ T cells sorted from blood. These receptors came from a man aged 18 to 30 in good health. Both conserved end residues are part of each CDR3. The order of the fields is V gene, D gene, clone size, J gene, CDR3 protein, CDR3 DNA. The D gene is left open where the match is weak. Clone size, where shown, is once, few, many, or a class for clones that have expanded.

V gene: TRBV7-2
D gene: .
clone size: once
J gene: TRBJ2-5
CDR3 protein: CASSLSETGAQYF
CDR3 DNA: TGTGCCAGCAGCTTATCAGAGACCGGGGCCCAGTACTTC

V gene: TRBV30
D gene: TRBD1
clone size: .
J gene: TRBJ2-5
CDR3 protein: CAWSRTGKTKETQYF
CDR3 DNA: TGTGCCTGGAGCAGGACAGGAAAAACGAAAGAGACCCAGTACTTC

V gene: TRBV4-1
D gene: .
clone size: .
J gene: TRBJ1-5
CDR3 protein: CASSQVGGNNQPQHF
CDR3 DNA: TGCGCCAGCAGCCAAGTGGGGGGAAACAATCAGCCCCAGCATTTT

V gene: TRBV18
D gene: TRBD2
clone size: .
J gene: TRBJ2-7
CDR3 protein: CASSPGGVAGIKQYF
CDR3 DNA: TGTGCCAGCTCACCAGGGGGCGTAGCGGGAATAAAGCAGTACTTC

V gene: TRBV9
D gene: .
clone size: once
J gene: TRBJ1-4
CDR3 protein: CASSPGVLTDEKLFF
CDR3 DNA: TGTGCCAGCAGCCCTGGGGTCCTGACGGATGAAAAACTGTTTTTT

V gene: TRBV6-4
D gene: TRBD1
clone size: .
J gene: TRBJ1-1
CDR3 protein: CASSQQGGTEAFF
CDR3 DNA: TGTGCCAGCAGCCAACAGGGGGGCACTGAAGCTTTCTTT

V gene: TRBV5-1
D gene: .
clone size: .
J gene: TRBJ2-7
CDR3 protein: CASSLAPYDSGGASYEQYF
CDR3 DNA: TGCGCCAGCAGCTTGGCACCTTACGACAGCGGCGGGGCGTCCTACGAGCAGTACTTC

V gene: TRBV30
D gene: TRBD1
clone size: .
J gene: TRBJ1-2
CDR3 protein: CALRPGGSGYTF
CDR3 DNA: TGTGCTCTTCGCCCAGGGGGCTCTGGCTACACCTTC

V gene: TRBV9
D gene: TRBD1
clone size: .
J gene: TRBJ1-2
CDR3 protein: CASSSTGAGLGGYTF
CDR3 DNA: TGTGCCAGCAGCTCGACAGGGGCCGGTTTAGGTGGCTACACCTTC

V gene: TRBV25-1
D gene: .
clone size: .
J gene: TRBJ1-6
CDR3 protein: CASSEYKGEGSPLHF
CDR3 DNA: TGTGCCAGCAGTGAATACAAGGGGGAAGGTTCACCCCTCCACTTT

V gene: TRBV2
D gene: .
clone size: .
J gene: TRBJ1-6
CDR3 protein: CASSEQGKNSPLHF
CDR3 DNA: TGTGCCAGCAGTGAGCAGGGAAAGAATTCACCCCTCCACTTT

V gene: TRBV5-1
D gene: .
clone size: .
J gene: TRBJ1-1
CDR3 protein: CASSLVANTEAFF
CDR3 DNA: TGCGCCAGCAGCTTGGTAGCGAACACTGAAGCTTTCTTT

V gene: TRBV5-5
D gene: .
clone size: .
J gene: TRBJ1-1
CDR3 protein: CASSLNTEAFF
CDR3 DNA: TGTGCCAGCAGTTTGAACACTGAAGCTTTCTTT

V gene: TRBV18
D gene: .
clone size: .
J gene: TRBJ2-1
CDR3 protein: CASSPRQASEQFF
CDR3 DNA: TGTGCCAGCTCACCCCGACAAGCCTCCGAGCAGTTCTTC

V gene: TRBV12-5
D gene: TRBD2
clone size: .
J gene: TRBJ2-2
CDR3 protein: CASGLATSGRNTGELFF
CDR3 DNA: TGTGCTAGTGGTTTGGCCACTAGCGGGAGAAACACCGGGGAGCTGTTTTTT

V gene: TRBV12-5
D gene: .
clone size: .
J gene: TRBJ2-1
CDR3 protein: CASGLPPGEQFF
CDR3 DNA: TGTGCTAGTGGTTTGCCTCCGGGGGAGCAGTTCTTC

V gene: TRBV4-3
D gene: .
clone size: .
J gene: TRBJ2-7
CDR3 protein: CASSQDLGMAQYF
CDR3 DNA: TGCGCCAGCAGCCAAGATTTGGGGATGGCGCAGTACTTC

V gene: TRBV11-2
D gene: TRBD2
clone size: .
J gene: TRBJ2-5
CDR3 protein: CASRPGLAGETQYF
CDR3 DNA: TGTGCCAGCAGACCCGGACTAGCCGGGGAGACCCAGTACTTC

V gene: TRBV30
D gene: TRBD2
clone size: .
J gene: TRBJ2-3
CDR3 protein: CASGLAGTDTQYF
CDR3 DNA: TGTGCCTCCGGACTAGCTGGCACAGATACGCAGTATTTT

V gene: TRBV7-2
D gene: .
clone size: .
J gene: TRBJ2-5
CDR3 protein: CASSSLAGGETQYF
CDR3 DNA: TGTGCCAGCAGCTCGCTGGCGGGCGGAGAGACCCAGTACTTC

V gene: TRBV7-2
D gene: .
clone size: .
J gene: TRBJ2-4
CDR3 protein: CASSLAGFVGERTKNIQYF
CDR3 DNA: TGTGCCAGCAGCTTAGCCGGGTTCGTGGGGGAGAGGACCAAAAACATTCAGTACTTC

V gene: TRBV27
D gene: .
clone size: .
J gene: TRBJ1-5
CDR3 protein: CASSLHSYSNQPQHF
CDR3 DNA: TGTGCCAGCAGTTTACACAGCTATAGCAATCAGCCCCAGCATTTT

V gene: TRBV29-1
D gene: TRBD1
clone size: .
J gene: TRBJ2-7
CDR3 protein: CSVEGFGAGQGAYEQYF
CDR3 DNA: TGCAGCGTTGAAGGCTTTGGTGCGGGACAGGGCGCCTACGAGCAGTACTTC

V gene: TRBV9
D gene: TRBD1
clone size: .
J gene: TRBJ2-7
CDR3 protein: CASSFPGTGRYEQYF
CDR3 DNA: TGTGCCAGCAGCTTCCCCGGGACAGGGCGGTACGAGCAGTACTTC

V gene: TRBV5-1
D gene: .
clone size: .
J gene: TRBJ2-1
CDR3 protein: CASSLSGGKGVRGINEQFF
CDR3 DNA: TGCGCCAGCAGCTTGTCTGGAGGCAAGGGAGTGCGCGGTATCAATGAGCAGTTCTTC

V gene: TRBV6-5
D gene: .
clone size: .
J gene: TRBJ1-1
CDR3 protein: CASSQTGASNTEAFF
CDR3 DNA: TGTGCCAGCAGCCAGACCGGGGCATCGAACACTGAAGCTTTCTTT

V gene: TRBV6-4
D gene: TRBD2
clone size: .
J gene: TRBJ2-7
CDR3 protein: CASKSPGGPPYEQYF
CDR3 DNA: TGTGCCAGCAAGTCGCCGGGAGGGCCGCCCTACGAGCAGTACTTC

V gene: TRBV7-2
D gene: TRBD2
clone size: .
J gene: TRBJ2-7
CDR3 protein: CASSSIAGGKLRAYEQYF
CDR3 DNA: TGTGCCAGCAGTTCCATAGCGGGAGGAAAACTAAGAGCGTACGAGCAGTACTTC

V gene: TRBV11-2
D gene: .
clone size: .
J gene: TRBJ1-3
CDR3 protein: CASSLPAYSGNTIYF
CDR3 DNA: TGTGCCAGCAGCCTACCAGCGTACTCTGGAAACACCATATATTTT

V gene: TRBV2
D gene: TRBD1
clone size: .
J gene: TRBJ1-2
CDR3 protein: CASPQSGTGGMLWGYTF
CDR3 DNA: TGTGCCAGCCCCCAGTCCGGGACAGGGGGGATGTTGTGGGGCTACACCTTC

V gene: TRBV6-5
D gene: .
clone size: .
J gene: TRBJ2-7
CDR3 protein: CASSYSRRGEQYF
CDR3 DNA: TGTGCCAGCAGTTACTCTAGGCGGGGCGAGCAGTACTTC

V gene: TRBV28
D gene: TRBD1
clone size: .
J gene: TRBJ2-7
CDR3 protein: CASSLVLGQGALEQYF
CDR3 DNA: TGTGCCAGCAGTTTAGTTTTGGGACAGGGGGCTCTCGAGCAGTACTTC

V gene: TRBV19
D gene: TRBD1
clone size: .
J gene: TRBJ2-2
CDR3 protein: CASSSQGAGELFF
CDR3 DNA: TGTGCCAGTAGTAGTCAGGGGGCCGGGGAGCTGTTTTTT

V gene: TRBV4-3
D gene: TRBD1
clone size: .
J gene: TRBJ2-2
CDR3 protein: CASSQPQTGQKNTGELFF
CDR3 DNA: TGCGCCAGCAGCCAACCACAGACAGGGCAGAAGAACACCGGGGAGCTGTTTTTT

V gene: TRBV4-2
D gene: .
clone size: .
J gene: TRBJ2-1
CDR3 protein: CASSQVGNEQFF
CDR3 DNA: TGTGCCAGCAGCCAAGTTGGGAATGAGCAGTTCTTC

V gene: TRBV4-1
D gene: .
clone size: .
J gene: TRBJ1-3
CDR3 protein: CASSQVRGAGGNTIYF
CDR3 DNA: TGCGCCAGCAGCCAAGTACGGGGGGCAGGAGGAAACACCATATATTTT

V gene: TRBV5-1
D gene: TRBD1
clone size: .
J gene: TRBJ1-1
CDR3 protein: CASSSGDRGKNTEAFF
CDR3 DNA: TGCGCCAGCAGCTCAGGGGACAGGGGAAAGAACACTGAAGCTTTCTTT

V gene: TRBV28
D gene: TRBD2
clone size: .
J gene: TRBJ2-1
CDR3 protein: CASRARGGSYNEQFF
CDR3 DNA: TGTGCCAGCAGGGCCCGGGGAGGGTCCTACAATGAGCAGTTCTTC

V gene: TRBV29-1
D gene: .
clone size: .
J gene: TRBJ1-4
CDR3 protein: CSVGTVEKLFF
CDR3 DNA: TGCAGCGTTGGGACAGTTGAAAAACTGTTTTTT

V gene: TRBV2
D gene: TRBD1
clone size: .
J gene: TRBJ1-2
CDR3 protein: CASSAGRGNTF
CDR3 DNA: TGTGCCAGCAGTGCGGGCAGGGGGAACACCTTC

V gene: TRBV9
D gene: TRBD2
clone size: once
J gene: TRBJ2-3
CDR3 protein: CASSSGGNGRDTQYF
CDR3 DNA: TGTGCCAGCAGCTCGGGGGGTAACGGGCGAGATACGCAGTATTTT

V gene: TRBV30
D gene: .
clone size: few
J gene: TRBJ1-1
CDR3 protein: CAWSVGSPRTEAFF
CDR3 DNA: TGTGCCTGGAGTGTAGGTAGTCCCCGGACTGAAGCTTTCTTT

V gene: TRBV4-3
D gene: .
clone size: .
J gene: TRBJ1-2
CDR3 protein: CASSQGVQAYGYTF
CDR3 DNA: TGCGCCAGCAGCCAAGGGGTGCAGGCTTATGGCTACACCTTC

V gene: TRBV7-9
D gene: .
clone size: .
J gene: TRBJ1-1
CDR3 protein: CASSFTDREAFF
CDR3 DNA: TGTGCCAGCAGCTTTACAGACAGGGAAGCTTTCTTT

V gene: TRBV30
D gene: .
clone size: .
J gene: TRBJ2-7
CDR3 protein: CAWSVQGPNEQYF
CDR3 DNA: TGTGCCTGGAGTGTTCAGGGTCCCAACGAGCAGTACTTC

V gene: TRBV19
D gene: .
clone size: .
J gene: TRBJ2-2
CDR3 protein: CARTESNTGELFF
CDR3 DNA: TGTGCCAGAACTGAAAGCAACACCGGGGAGCTGTTTTTT

V gene: TRBV5-1
D gene: TRBD2
clone size: once
J gene: TRBJ2-5
CDR3 protein: CASSLAPSGRAETQYF
CDR3 DNA: TGCGCCAGCAGCTTGGCCCCTAGCGGGAGGGCCGAGACCCAGTACTTC

V gene: TRBV29-1
D gene: .
clone size: .
J gene: TRBJ1-1
CDR3 protein: CSVNSGNTEAFF
CDR3 DNA: TGCAGCGTGAACTCCGGGAACACTGAAGCTTTCTTT

V gene: TRBV7-2
D gene: TRBD2
clone size: .
J gene: TRBJ2-5
CDR3 protein: CASSLVSGEEETQYF
CDR3 DNA: TGTGCCAGCAGCTTAGTTAGCGGGGAGGAAGAGACCCAGTACTTC

V gene: TRBV30
D gene: .
clone size: .
J gene: TRBJ1-1
CDR3 protein: CAWRRDRTLAEAFF
CDR3 DNA: TGTGCCTGGAGAAGGGACCGAACCCTCGCTGAAGCTTTCTTT

V gene: TRBV18
D gene: TRBD1
clone size: .
J gene: TRBJ2-7
CDR3 protein: CASSPGQVISYEQYF
CDR3 DNA: TGTGCCAGCTCACCAGGACAGGTGATCTCCTACGAGCAGTACTTC

V gene: TRBV7-6
D gene: .
clone size: .
J gene: TRBJ1-6
CDR3 protein: CASSPRDGNSPLHF
CDR3 DNA: TGTGCCAGCAGCCCCCGGGACGGTAATTCACCCCTCCACTTT

V gene: TRBV9
D gene: .
clone size: once
J gene: TRBJ2-7
CDR3 protein: CASSVVSDSYEQYF
CDR3 DNA: TGTGCCAGCAGCGTAGTCAGTGACTCCTACGAGCAGTACTTC

V gene: TRBV10-3
D gene: .
clone size: .
J gene: TRBJ1-1
CDR3 protein: CAISIDRMNTEAFF
CDR3 DNA: TGTGCCATCAGCATTGACCGTATGAACACTGAAGCTTTCTTT

V gene: TRBV30
D gene: .
clone size: .
J gene: TRBJ2-1
CDR3 protein: CAWLQTNEQFF
CDR3 DNA: TGTGCCTGGCTGCAAACCAATGAGCAGTTCTTC

V gene: TRBV7-2
D gene: .
clone size: once
J gene: TRBJ1-4
CDR3 protein: CASSLVSGEKLFF
CDR3 DNA: TGTGCCAGCAGCTTAGTGTCGGGCGAAAAACTGTTTTTT

V gene: TRBV6-1
D gene: .
clone size: .
J gene: TRBJ2-7
CDR3 protein: CASSEAGRSFYEQYF
CDR3 DNA: TGTGCCAGCAGTGAAGCAGGCAGGTCATTCTACGAGCAGTACTTC

V gene: TRBV5-5
D gene: .
clone size: .
J gene: TRBJ2-3
CDR3 protein: CASSLAVTDTQYF
CDR3 DNA: TGTGCCAGCAGCTTAGCGGTCACAGATACGCAGTATTTT

V gene: TRBV30
D gene: TRBD2
clone size: .
J gene: TRBJ2-3
CDR3 protein: CAWSVGLAGITDTQYF
CDR3 DNA: TGTGCCTGGAGTGTGGGACTAGCGGGTATCACAGATACGCAGTATTTT

V gene: TRBV10-2
D gene: .
clone size: .
J gene: TRBJ1-4
CDR3 protein: CASSGEKGTFNEKLFF
CDR3 DNA: TGCGCCAGCAGTGGAGAGAAGGGAACTTTTAATGAAAAACTGTTTTTT